This paragraph covers one T cell receptor beta chain sequence. Noted time point: sample taken at primary tumor resection. Whole RNA from tumor, nontumor lung or frozen PBMC was sequenced unsorted. Samples came from 65 to 75 TRACERx patients with untreated early-stage lung cancer. The data were obtained in a study of spatial heterogeneity in lung cancer. A single record per CDR3 protein comes from TCRdb applying MiXCR to the 5' RACE reads. Of 77,000 or so distinct CDR3 sequences listed, approximately 21% are singletons. The CDR3 sequence is 14 residues long. Germline V gene sequence: CDR1 MDHEN, CDR2 SYDVKM. The ends were cut back, 6 bases at V and 2 bases at J, with 13 bases in the middle.

The receptor's source is a male donor with early-stage non-small cell lung cancer. The rearrangement links TRBV28 to TRBJ2-5, with D possibly TRBD2 on 6 matching bases. The sample consisted of PBMCs, taken at surgery. Here the CDR3 DNA reads TGTGCCAGCAGCCCCGGGAGCGCGCAAGAGACCCAGTACTTC. It yields the protein CASSPGSAQETQYF.